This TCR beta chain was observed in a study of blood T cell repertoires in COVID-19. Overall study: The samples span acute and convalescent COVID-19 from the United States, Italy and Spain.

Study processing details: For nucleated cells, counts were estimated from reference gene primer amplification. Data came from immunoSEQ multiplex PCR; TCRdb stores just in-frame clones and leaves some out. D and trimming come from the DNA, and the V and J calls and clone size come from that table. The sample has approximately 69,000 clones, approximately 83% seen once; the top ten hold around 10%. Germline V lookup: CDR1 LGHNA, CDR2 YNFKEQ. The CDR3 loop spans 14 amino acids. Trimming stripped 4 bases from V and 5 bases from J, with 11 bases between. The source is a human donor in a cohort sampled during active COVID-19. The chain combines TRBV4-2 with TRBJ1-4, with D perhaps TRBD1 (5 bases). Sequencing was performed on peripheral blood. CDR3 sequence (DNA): TGTGCCAGCAGCCCCGGACAAGACAATGAAAAACTGTTTTTT. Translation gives CASSPGQDNEKLFF.